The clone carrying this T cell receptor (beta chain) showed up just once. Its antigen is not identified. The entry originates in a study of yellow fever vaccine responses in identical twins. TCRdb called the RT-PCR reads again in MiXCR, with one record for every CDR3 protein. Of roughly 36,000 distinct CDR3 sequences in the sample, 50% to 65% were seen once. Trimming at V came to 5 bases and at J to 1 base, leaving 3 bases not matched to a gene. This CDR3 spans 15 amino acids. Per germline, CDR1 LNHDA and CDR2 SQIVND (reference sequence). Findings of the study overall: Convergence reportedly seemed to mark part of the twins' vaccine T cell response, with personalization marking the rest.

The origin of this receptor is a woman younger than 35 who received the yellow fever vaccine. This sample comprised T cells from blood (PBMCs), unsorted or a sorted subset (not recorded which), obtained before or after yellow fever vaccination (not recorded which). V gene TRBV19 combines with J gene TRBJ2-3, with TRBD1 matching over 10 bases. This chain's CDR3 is CASSGDRGRTDTQYF. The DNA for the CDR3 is TGTGCCAGTAGTGGGGACAGGGGTCGCACAGATACGCAGTATTTT.